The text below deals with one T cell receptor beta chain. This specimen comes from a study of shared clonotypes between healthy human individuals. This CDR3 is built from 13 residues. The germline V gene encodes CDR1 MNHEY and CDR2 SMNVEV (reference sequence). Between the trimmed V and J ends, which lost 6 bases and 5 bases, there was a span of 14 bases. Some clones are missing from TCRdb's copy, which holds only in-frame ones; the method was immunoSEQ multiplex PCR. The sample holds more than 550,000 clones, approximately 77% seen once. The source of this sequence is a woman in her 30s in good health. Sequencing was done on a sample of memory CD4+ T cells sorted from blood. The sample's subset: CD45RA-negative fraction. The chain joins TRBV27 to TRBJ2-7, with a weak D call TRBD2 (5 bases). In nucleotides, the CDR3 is TGTGCCAGCAGCGTTCTTAGTAGCGACGAGCAGTACTTC. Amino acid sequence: CASSVLSSDEQYF.